This TCR beta chain was retrieved from a study of STAT5B mutations in CD4+ large granular lymphocyte leukemia. Assay used: immunoSEQ multiplex PCR; TCRdb lists only in-frame clones, some missing. The sample lists 25,000 to 35,000 clones; roughly 74% were seen once. This clone has a handful of counts. The V and J ends lost 6 bases and 1 base respectively, with 12 bases between them. The CDR3 has 15 amino acids. Looked up from germline, CDR1 is SEHNR and CDR2 is FQNEAQ (reference sequence). The chain carries TRBV7-9 and TRBJ2-2; D is ambiguous. The specimen sequenced was CD4+ T cells from blood buffy coats. The TCR sequence derives from a human donor in good health. The CDR3 DNA sequence: TGTGCCAGCAGGTCGGTGGGTAGGAACACCGGGGAGCTGTTTTTT. It codes for CASRSVGRNTGELFF.